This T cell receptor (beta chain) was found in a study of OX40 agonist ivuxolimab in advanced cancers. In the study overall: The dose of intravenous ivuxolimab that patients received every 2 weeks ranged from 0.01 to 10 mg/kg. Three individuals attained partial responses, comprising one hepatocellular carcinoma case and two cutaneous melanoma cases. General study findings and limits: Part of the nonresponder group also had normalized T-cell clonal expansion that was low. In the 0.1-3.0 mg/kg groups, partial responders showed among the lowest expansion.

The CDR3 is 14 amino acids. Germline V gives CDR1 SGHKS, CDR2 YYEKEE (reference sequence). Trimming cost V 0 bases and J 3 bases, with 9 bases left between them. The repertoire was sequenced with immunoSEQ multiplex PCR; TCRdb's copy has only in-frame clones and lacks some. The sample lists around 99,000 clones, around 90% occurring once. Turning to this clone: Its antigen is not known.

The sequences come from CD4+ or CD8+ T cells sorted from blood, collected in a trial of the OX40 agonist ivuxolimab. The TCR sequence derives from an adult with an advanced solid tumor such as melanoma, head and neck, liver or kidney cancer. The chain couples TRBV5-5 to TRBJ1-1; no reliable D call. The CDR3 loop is CASSLEGGYTEAFF. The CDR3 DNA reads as TGTGCCAGCAGCTTGGAGGGAGGGTACACTGAAGCTTTCTTT. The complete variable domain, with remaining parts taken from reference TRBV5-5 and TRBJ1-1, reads DAGVTQSPTHLIKTRGQQVTLRCSPISGHKSVSWYQQVLGQGPQFIFQYYEKEERGRGNFPDRFSARQFPNYSSELNVNALLLGDSALYLCASSLEGGYTEAFFGQGTRLTVV.